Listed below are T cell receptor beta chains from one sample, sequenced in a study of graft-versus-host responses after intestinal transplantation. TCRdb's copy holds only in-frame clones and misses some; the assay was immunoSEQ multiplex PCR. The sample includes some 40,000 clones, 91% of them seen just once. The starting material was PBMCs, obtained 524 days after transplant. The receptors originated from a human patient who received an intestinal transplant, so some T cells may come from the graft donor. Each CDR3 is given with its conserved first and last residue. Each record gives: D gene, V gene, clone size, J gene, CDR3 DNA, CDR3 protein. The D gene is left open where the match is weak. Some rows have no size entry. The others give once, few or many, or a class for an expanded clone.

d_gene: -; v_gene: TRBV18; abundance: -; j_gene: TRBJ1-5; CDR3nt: TGTGCCAGCTCACCGCCAGGGGCCTCAAGTGGTCAGCCCCAGCATTTT; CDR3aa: CASSPPGASSGQPQHF
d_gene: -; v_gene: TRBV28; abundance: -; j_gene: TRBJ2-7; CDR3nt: TGTGCCAGCAGCCTTGGACAGCACCCCTACGAGCAGTACTTC; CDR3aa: CASSLGQHPYEQYF
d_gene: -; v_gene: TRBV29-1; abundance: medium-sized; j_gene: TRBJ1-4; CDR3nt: TGCAGCTGTGGGGGGGGCGAAGCTAATGAAAAACTGTTTTTT; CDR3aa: CSCGGGEANEKLFF
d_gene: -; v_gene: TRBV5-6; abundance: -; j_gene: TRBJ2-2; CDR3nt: TGTGCCAGCAGGTGGGGCGCGAACACCGGGGAGCTGTTTTTT; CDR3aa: CASRWGANTGELFF
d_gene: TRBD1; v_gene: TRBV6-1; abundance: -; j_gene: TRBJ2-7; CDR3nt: TGTGCCAGCAGACAGGGGAAATCCTTCCCCTACGAGCAGTACTTC; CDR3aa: CASRQGKSFPYEQYF
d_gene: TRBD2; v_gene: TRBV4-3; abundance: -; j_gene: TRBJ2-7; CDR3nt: TGCGCCAGCAGCCAAGATCGGGCTAGCGGCCGCTACGAGCAGTACTTC; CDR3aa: CASSQDRASGRYEQYF
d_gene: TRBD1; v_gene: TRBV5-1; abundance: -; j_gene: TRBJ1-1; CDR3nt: TGCGCCAGCAGCTTTTCCCGACAGGGGGTGAACACTGAAGCTTTCTTT; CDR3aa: CASSFSRQGVNTEAFF
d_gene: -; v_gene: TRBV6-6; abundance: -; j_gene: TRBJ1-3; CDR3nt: TGTGCCAGCAGTCATAGGGGGGGGTCTGGAAACACCATATATTTT; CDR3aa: CASSHRGGSGNTIYF
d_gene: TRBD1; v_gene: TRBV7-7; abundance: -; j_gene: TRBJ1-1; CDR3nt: TGTGCCAGCAGCACCGGGACAGGGATGGGTAAGTTCACTGAAGCTTTCTTT; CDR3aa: CASSTGTGMGKFTEAFF
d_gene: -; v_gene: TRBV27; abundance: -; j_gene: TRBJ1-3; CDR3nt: TGTGCCAGCAGTGGCGGGGAGGGCATATATTTT; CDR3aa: CASSGGEGIYF
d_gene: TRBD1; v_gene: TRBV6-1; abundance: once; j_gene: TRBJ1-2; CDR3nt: TGTGCCAGCAGTCCTACAGGGGGCTTCGGCTATGGCTACACCTTC; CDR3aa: CASSPTGGFGYGYTF
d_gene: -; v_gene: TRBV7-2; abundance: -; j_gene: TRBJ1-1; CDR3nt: TGTGCCAGCAGCTTAGCCCCAGGGGAAGCTTTCTTT; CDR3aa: CASSLAPGEAFF
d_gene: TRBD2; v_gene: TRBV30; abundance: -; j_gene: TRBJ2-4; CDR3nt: TGTGCCTGGACTAGCGGGAGGGTCAACATTCAGTACTTC; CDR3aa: CAWTSGRVNIQYF
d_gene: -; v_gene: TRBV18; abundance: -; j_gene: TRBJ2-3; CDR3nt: TGTGCCAGCTCACTCCCGACTAGAACAGATACGCAGTATTTT; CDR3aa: CASSLPTRTDTQYF
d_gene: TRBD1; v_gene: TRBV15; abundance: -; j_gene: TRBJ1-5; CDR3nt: TGTGCCACCAGCAGAGGAGGACAGGTTCTCGGCAATCAGCCCCAGCATTTT; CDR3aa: CATSRGGQVLGNQPQHF
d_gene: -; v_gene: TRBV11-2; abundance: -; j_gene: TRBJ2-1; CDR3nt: TGTGCCAGCAGCTTAGATCCGGATACCTACAATGAGCAGTTCTTC; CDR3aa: CASSLDPDTYNEQFF
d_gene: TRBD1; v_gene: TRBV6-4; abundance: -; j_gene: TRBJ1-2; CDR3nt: TGTGCCAGCAGTCCCGACAGGGGACGAGGCTACACCTTC; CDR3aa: CASSPDRGRGYTF
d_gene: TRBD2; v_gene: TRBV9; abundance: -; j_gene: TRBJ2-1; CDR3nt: TGTGCCAGCAGCGTTAGCGGGAGTCTTTCCTACAATGAGCAGTTCTTC; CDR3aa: CASSVSGSLSYNEQFF
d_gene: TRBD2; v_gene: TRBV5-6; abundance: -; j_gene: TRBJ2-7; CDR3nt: TGTGCCAGCAGCGTTAGCGGGAGGGCCTACGAGCAGTACTTC; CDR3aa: CASSVSGRAYEQYF
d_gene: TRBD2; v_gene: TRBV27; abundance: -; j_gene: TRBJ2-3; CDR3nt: TGTGCCAGCAGTCCCAGGCGGGAGGGGGGAACAGATACGCAGTATTTT; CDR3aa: CASSPRREGGTDTQYF
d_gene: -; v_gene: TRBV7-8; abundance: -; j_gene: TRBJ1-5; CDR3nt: TGTGCCAGCAGCTTAGGCCTAGGTGGGGGTTATCAGCCCCAGCATTTT; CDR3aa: CASSLGLGGGYQPQHF
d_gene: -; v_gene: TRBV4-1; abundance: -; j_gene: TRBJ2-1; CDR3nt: TGCGCCAGCAGCCAAGACCCGCCCGCGGAGCGGTCGATAGGGTATGAGCAGTTCTTC; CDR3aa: CASSQDPPAERSIGYEQFF
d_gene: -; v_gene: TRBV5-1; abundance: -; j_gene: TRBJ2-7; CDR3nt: TGCGCCAGCAGCCCGAGCGGTTTTCCCTACGAGCAGTACTTC; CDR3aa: CASSPSGFPYEQYF
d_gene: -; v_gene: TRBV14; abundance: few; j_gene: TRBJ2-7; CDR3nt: TGTGCCAGCAGCCAAGACGGAGAGGGCCAGTACTTC; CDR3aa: CASSQDGEGQYF
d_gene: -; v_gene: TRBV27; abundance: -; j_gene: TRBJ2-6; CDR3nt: TGTGCCAGTCGTAAGGGGTCCGGGGCCAACGTCCTGACTTTC; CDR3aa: CASRKGSGANVLTF
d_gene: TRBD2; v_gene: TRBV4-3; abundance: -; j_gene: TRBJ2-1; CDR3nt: TGCGCCAGCAGCCAAGAGTGGGGACTAGCGGGAGTCTACAATGAGCAGTTCTTC; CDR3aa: CASSQEWGLAGVYNEQFF
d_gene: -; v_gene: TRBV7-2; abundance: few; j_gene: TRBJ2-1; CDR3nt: TGTGCCAGCAGTATCACCCCGGCCCCTGCCTACAATGAGCAGTTCTTC; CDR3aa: CASSITPAPAYNEQFF
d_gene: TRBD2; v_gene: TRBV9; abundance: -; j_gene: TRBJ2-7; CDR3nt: TGTGCCAGCAGTACCGCCGGGACTAGCTACGAGCAGTACTTC; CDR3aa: CASSTAGTSYEQYF
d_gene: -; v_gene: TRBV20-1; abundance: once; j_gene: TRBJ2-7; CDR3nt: TGCAGTGCTAACCTCTACGAGCAGTACTTC; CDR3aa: CSANLYEQYF
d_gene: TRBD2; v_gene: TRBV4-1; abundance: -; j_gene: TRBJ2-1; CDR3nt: TGCGCCAGCAGCGTCTCTAGCGGGAGGGGCGAGCAGTTCTTC; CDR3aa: CASSVSSGRGEQFF
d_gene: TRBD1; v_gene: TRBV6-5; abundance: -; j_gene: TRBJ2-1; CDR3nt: TGTGCCAGCAGTCGTCCGGGACAGGGCTCCAATGAGCAGTTCTTC; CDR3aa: CASSRPGQGSNEQFF
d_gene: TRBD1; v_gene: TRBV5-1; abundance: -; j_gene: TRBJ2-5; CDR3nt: TGCGCCAGCAGCACCGGGACAGGGAGGATCGAGACCCAGTACTTC; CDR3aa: CASSTGTGRIETQYF
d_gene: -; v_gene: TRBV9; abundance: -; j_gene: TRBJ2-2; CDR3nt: TGTGCCAGCAGGTCTGGGTGCCAGGGGGCTAGCGGATGGCCCGGGGAGCTGTTTTTT; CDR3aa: CASRSGCQGASGWPGELFF